A single sample is the source of the 23 T cell receptor beta chains below, sequenced in a study of cytomegalovirus exposure and HLA in healthy donors. A multiplex PCR was run with 60 Vbeta primers and 13 Jbeta primers. Clones were read by immunoSEQ multiplex PCR, and TCRdb kept only the in-frame ones, dropping some. This table holds some 170,000 clones, 75% to 85% found once. Sequenced: PBMCs. The receptors stem from a man aged 50 or older in good health and CMV-seropositive.

The rearrangement joins TRBV11-3 to TRBJ2-7; possibly TRBD1 for D (6 bases). Germline lookup yields CDR1 SGHNT and CDR2 YENEEA. The ends were cut back, 9 bases at V and 3 bases at J, with 18 bases in the middle. The CDR3 spans 14 residues. CDR3 amino acids: CASSQQGTDYEQYF. CDR3 DNA sequence: TGTGCCAGTTCTCAACAGGGTACCGACTACGAGCAGTACTTC.

The V and J genes are TRBV6-5 and TRBJ1-1; D may be TRBD1 (6 bases). The CDR3 runs 16 residues. Trimming took 4 bases from V and 1 from J, leaving 16 bases between them. The germline V gene has CDR1 MNHEY and CDR2 SVGAGI. CDR3 amino acids: CASSWGEGGRNTEAFF. The CDR3 coding sequence is TGTGCCAGCAGTTGGGGGGAGGGGGGTAGGAACACTGAAGCTTTCTTT.

The V call is TRBV4-3, the J call TRBJ1-1, with 10 bases identical to TRBD1. Trimming cost V 3 bases and J 10 bases; bases outside gene matches: 5. The CDR3 sequence is 13 residues long. Germline values: CDR1 LGHNA, CDR2 YSLEER. The CDR3 DNA follows: TGCGCCAGCAGCCAGGGGACAGGGGAAGGAGCTTTCTTT. This translates into CASSQGTGEGAFF.

The chain combines TRBV6-6 with TRBJ2-1, with TRBD2 identical over 14 bases. The germline V gene encodes CDR1 MNHNY and CDR2 SVGAGI (reference sequence). The CDR3 loop spans 15 amino acids. V was pared by 6 bases and J by 4 bases, with 2 bases of the junction left unmatched. The CDR3 protein is CASRGLAGVYNEQFF. CDR3 DNA sequence: TGTGCCAGCAGGGGACTAGCGGGAGTTTACAATGAGCAGTTCTTC.

The V and J genes are TRBV7-9 and TRBJ1-2; 7 positions agree with TRBD1. CDR3 length: 14 amino acids. V gave up 5 bases and J gave up 7 bases; unmatched junction bases: 10. Germline CDR1 reads SEHNR; CDR2 reads FQNEAQ (reference sequence). CDR3 sequence: CASSTTVGGSGYTF. For the CDR3, the DNA is TGTGCCAGCAGCACGACGGTAGGGGGCAGTGGCTACACCTTC.

The chain uses TRBV5-1 and TRBJ2-5, with D unclear. The CDR3 extends over 13 amino acids. The germline V gene has CDR1 SGHRS and CDR2 YFSETQ. Between the trimmed V and J ends, which lost 3 bases and 5 bases, there was a span of 11 bases. CDR3 in amino acids: CASSSQDGETQYF. In DNA, the CDR3 is TGCGCCAGCAGCTCACAAGACGGGGAGACCCAGTACTTC.

The rearrangement joins TRBV9 to TRBJ1-3; D remains unclear. Germline CDR1 and CDR2: SGDLS and YYNGEE. V shed 0 bases and J shed 0 bases, with 10 bases lying between them. The CDR3 totals 16 residues. The CDR3 sequence is CASSVALAGSGNTIYF. CDR3 nucleotides: TGTGCCAGCAGCGTAGCTCTGGCGGGCTCTGGAAACACCATATATTTT.

The chain recombines TRBV2 with TRBJ1-5; D gene uncertain. The CDR3 has 14 residues. Trimming removed 5 bases at V and 4 bases at J, with 12 bases between. Germline V CDR1 and CDR2: SNHLY, FYNNEI. CDR3 coding DNA: TGTGCCAGCAGTCAGGAGAGGGAAAATCAGCCCCAGCATTTT. As protein: CASSQERENQPQHF.

This clone showed up just once. The gene calls are TRBV6-5 and TRBJ2-1; 10 bases agree with TRBD1. Unmatched junction bases numbered 3, after V lost 6 bases and J lost 7 bases. The CDR3 has 13 amino acids. CDR1 is MNHEY, CDR2 SVGAGI, per germline. CDR3 amino acids: CASRGTGVNEQFF. CDR3 sequence (DNA): TGTGCCAGCAGGGGGACAGGGGTAAATGAGCAGTTCTTC.

This sequence joins TRBV7-2 and TRBJ2-5, with 7 bases aligning to TRBD2. The germline gives CDR1 SGHTA, CDR2 FQGNSA. The CDR3 has 15 amino acids. After removal of 8 bases from V and 7 bases from J, the junction contained 16 bases not matched to a gene. CDR3 protein: CASGEGGGWGGTQYF. The CDR3 DNA follows: TGTGCCAGCGGGGAGGGAGGAGGTTGGGGGGGGACCCAGTACTTC.

This clone was seen more than once but under ten times. V usage is TRBV30 and J usage is TRBJ2-7; D may be TRBD2 (6 bases). Germline CDR1 is GTSNPN and CDR2 is SVGIG (reference sequence). The ends were cut back, 0 bases at V and 7 bases at J, with 13 bases in the middle. There are 13 residues in the CDR3. CDR3 region: CAWSVLIGGEQYF. CDR3 nucleotide sequence: TGTGCCTGGAGTGTACTCATAGGAGGGGAGCAGTACTTC.

The chain couples TRBV2 to TRBJ2-5; 7 nucleotides align to TRBD1. The germline CDR1 and CDR2 sequences are SNHLY and FYNNEI. V dropped 5 bases and J dropped 3; count of bases not matched to a gene: 6. This CDR3 comprises 14 residues. CDR3: CASSSTGSEETQYF. The CDR3, as DNA: TGTGCCAGCAGTTCGACAGGGTCGGAAGAGACCCAGTACTTC.

This chain links TRBV15 with TRBJ2-1, with D unclear. The CDR3 extends over 14 amino acids. The germline V and J ends were trimmed by 5 bases and 10 bases, with 18 bases remaining between them. Germline values: CDR1 LNHNV, CDR2 YYDKDF (reference sequence). CDR3 in DNA: TGTGCCACCAGCCCTTCCTTCTCGGGTGGGGAGCAGTTCTTC. Amino acid sequence: CATSPSFSGGEQFF.

The chain links TRBV5-1 to TRBJ2-3; TRBD1 matches at 12 bases. This CDR3 region has 16 residues. Germline CDR1 SGHRS, CDR2 YFSETQ. The junction had 4 bases not matched to a gene; V was cut back by 3 bases and J by 2 bases. The CDR3 sequence is CASSSGTGGFTDTQYF. The DNA of the CDR3 is TGCGCCAGCAGCTCCGGGACAGGGGGCTTCACAGATACGCAGTATTTT.

This clone came up a few times. The chain employs TRBV5-4 and TRBJ2-2; D is possibly TRBD1 (6 bases). The CDR3 covers 16 residues. Trimming left V 4 bases short and J 3 bases short, with 16 bases between. Germline CDR1 is SGHNT and CDR2 is YYREEE (reference sequence). CDR3 DNA sequence: TGTGCCAGCAGCCCCCAACAGGGTGCGCACACCGGGGAGCTGTTTTTT. Amino acids: CASSPQQGAHTGELFF. Supplemented by reference TRBV5-4 and TRBJ2-2, the full variable domain reads ETGVTQSPTHLIKTRGQQVTLRCSSQSGHNTVSWYQQALGQGPQFIFQYYREEENGRGNFPPRFSGLQFPNYSSELNVNALELDDSALYLCASSPQQGAHTGELFFGEGSRLTVL.

This chain connects TRBV18 to TRBJ1-4; D is uncertain. Trimming cost V 1 base and J 8 bases, with 14 bases left between them. Germline V lookup: CDR1 KGHSH, CDR2 LQKENI. The CDR3 is 15 amino acids. The CDR3 bases are TGTGCCAGCTCACCACAAGAGGGTACCCGAGAAAAACTGTTTTTT. Amino acid sequence: CASSPQEGTREKLFF. Drawing the rest from reference TRBV18 and TRBJ1-4, the complete variable domain is NAGVMQNPRHLVRRRGQEARLRCSPMKGHSHVYWYRQLPEEGLKFMVYLQKENIIDESGMPKERFSAEFPKEGPSILRIQQVVRGDSAAYFCASSPQEGTREKLFFGSGTQLSVL.

CDR3 in DNA: TGTGCCACCAGCAGAGATAAGGGGTCGACAGCATTCTACGAGCAGTACTTC. It specifies CATSRDKGSTAFYEQYF. The chain has TRBV15 and TRBJ2-7, with a weak D call TRBD1 (5 bases). The CDR3 is made up of 17 amino acids. Germline CDR1 LNHNV, CDR2 YYDKDF (reference sequence). V was pared by 0 bases and J by 3 bases, with 18 bases between.

This clone was picked up one time. The V and J genes are TRBV7-9 and TRBJ2-5, with 9 bases fitting TRBD2. CDR3 length: 15 residues. Per germline, CDR1 SEHNR and CDR2 FQNEAQ (reference sequence). J was trimmed by 6 bases and V by 5 bases; bases with no gene match: 10. The CDR3 reads CASSPRTSVGKTQYF. In nucleotides, the CDR3 is TGTGCCAGCAGCCCACGGACTAGCGTAGGAAAGACCCAGTACTTC.

This rearrangement joins TRBV6-1 to TRBJ2-5, with 10 bases identical to TRBD1. J was trimmed by 3 bases and V by 2 bases; bases with no gene match: 3. This CDR3 region has 15 residues. In germline, CDR1 is MNHNS, CDR2 SASEGT. CDR3 residues: CASSESGTGEETQYF. The CDR3 nucleotides are TGTGCCAGCAGTGAATCCGGGACAGGGGAAGAGACCCAGTACTTC.

This clone appeared a single time. CDR3 loop: CATSRDRGFTDTQYF. The CDR3, as DNA: TGTGCCACCAGCAGAGACAGGGGGTTCACAGATACGCAGTATTTT. The chain joins TRBV15 to TRBJ2-3; 7 bases are shared with TRBD1. The CDR3 consists of 15 residues. V lost 0 bases and J lost 2; bases outside the gene matches: 2. In germline, CDR1 is LNHNV, CDR2 YYDKDF (reference sequence).

J is TRBJ2-2 and V is TRBV28; D is perhaps TRBD2 (6 bases). The CDR3 length is 17 residues. Trimming shortened V by 3 bases and J by 2 bases, and 16 bases separated the two germline ends. The germline gives CDR1 MDHEN, CDR2 SYDVKM. CDR3: CASSLASGVGNTGELFF. The CDR3 nucleotides read TGTGCCAGCAGTTTGGCTTCGGGAGTGGGAAACACCGGGGAGCTGTTTTTT.

The CDR3 is CASSGSTVPNEKLFF. Here the CDR3 DNA reads TGTGCCAGCAGTGGGTCGACAGTGCCTAATGAAAAACTGTTTTTT. The rearrangement links TRBV25-1 to TRBJ1-4, with D perhaps matching TRBD1 (5 bases). V lost 4 bases, J lost 3 bases, and 12 bases lay in between. Germline values: CDR1 MGHDK, CDR2 SYGVNS. This CDR3 spans 15 amino acids.

The V and J genes are TRBV6-5 and TRBJ2-7; 8 nucleotides line up with TRBD2. The V segment lost 5 bases and the J segment 5 bases; nucleotides outside the gene matches: 8. Germline assignment: CDR1 MNHEY and CDR2 SVGAGI. This CDR3 comprises 14 residues. CDR3 sequence reads: CASSTRDGRDEQYF. DNA for the CDR3: TGTGCCAGCAGTACCCGGGACGGGAGGGACGAGCAGTACTTC.